The following is a T cell receptor (beta chain) sequence with its context. This sample was taken from a study of somatic mutations in cytotoxic T cells in rheumatoid arthritis. The V gene's germline CDR1 is SGHAT and CDR2 FQNNGV. The CDR3 runs to 15 residues. The J segment lost 5 bases and the V segment lost 4 bases, leaving 10 bases of the junction unmatched. The table came from immunoSEQ multiplex PCR; TCRdb's copy has only in-frame clones and leaves some out. The sample records roughly 35,000 clones, under 85% being singletons. V is TRBV11-2 and J is TRBJ2-7; 8 bases are shared with TRBD1. The receptor was isolated from a man aged 40-49 years in good health. Material: CD8+ T cells sorted from blood. The CDR3 loop reads CASSWGAGGFDEQYF. CDR3 bases: TGTGCCAGCAGCTGGGGGGCAGGGGGCTTTGACGAGCAGTACTTC.